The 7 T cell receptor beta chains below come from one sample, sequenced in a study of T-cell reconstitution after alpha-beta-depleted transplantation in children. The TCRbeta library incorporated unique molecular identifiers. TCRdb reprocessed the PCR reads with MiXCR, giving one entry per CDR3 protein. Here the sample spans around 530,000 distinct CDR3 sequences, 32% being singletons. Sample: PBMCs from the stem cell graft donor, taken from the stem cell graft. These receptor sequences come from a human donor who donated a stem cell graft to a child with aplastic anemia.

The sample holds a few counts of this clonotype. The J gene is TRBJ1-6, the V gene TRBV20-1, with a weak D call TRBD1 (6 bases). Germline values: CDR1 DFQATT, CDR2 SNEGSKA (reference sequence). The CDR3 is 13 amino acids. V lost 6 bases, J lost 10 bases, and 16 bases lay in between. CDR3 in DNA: TGCAGTGCCAAGACCCAGGGGAAGTCACCCCTCCACTTT. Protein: CSAKTQGKSPLHF.

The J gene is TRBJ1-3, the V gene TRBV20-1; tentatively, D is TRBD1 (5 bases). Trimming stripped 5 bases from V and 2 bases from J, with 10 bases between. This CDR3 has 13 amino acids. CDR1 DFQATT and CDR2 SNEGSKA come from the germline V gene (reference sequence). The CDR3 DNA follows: TGCAGTGCTCCAGGGAGGGCTGGAAACACCATATATTTT. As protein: CSAPGRAGNTIYF.

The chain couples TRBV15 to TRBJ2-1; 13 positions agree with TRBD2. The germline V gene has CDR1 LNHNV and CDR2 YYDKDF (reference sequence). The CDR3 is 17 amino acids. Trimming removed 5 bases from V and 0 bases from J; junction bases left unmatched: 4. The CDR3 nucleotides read TGTGCCACCAGCTCTCGACTAGCGGGAGGCTCCTACAATGAGCAGTTCTTC. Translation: CATSSRLAGGSYNEQFF. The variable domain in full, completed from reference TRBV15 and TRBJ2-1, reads DAMVIQNPRYQVTQFGKPVTLSCSQTLNHNVMYWYQQKSSQAPKLLFHYYDKDFNNEADTPDNFQSRRPNTSFCFLDIRSPGLGDTAMYLCATSSRLAGGSYNEQFFGPGTRLTVL.

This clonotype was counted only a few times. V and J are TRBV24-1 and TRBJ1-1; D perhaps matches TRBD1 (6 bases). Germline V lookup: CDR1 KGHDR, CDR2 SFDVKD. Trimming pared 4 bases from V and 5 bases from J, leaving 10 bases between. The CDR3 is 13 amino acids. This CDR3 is CATSDVQGTEAFF. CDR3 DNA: TGTGCCACCAGTGACGTACAGGGTACTGAAGCTTTCTTT.

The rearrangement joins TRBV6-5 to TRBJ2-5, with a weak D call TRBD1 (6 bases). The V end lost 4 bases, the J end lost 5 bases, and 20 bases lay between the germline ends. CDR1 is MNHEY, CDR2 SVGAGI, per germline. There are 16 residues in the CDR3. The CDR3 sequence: CASSSRDRPPEETQYF. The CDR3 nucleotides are TGTGCCAGCAGTTCCCGTGACAGGCCACCGGAGGAGACCCAGTACTTC.

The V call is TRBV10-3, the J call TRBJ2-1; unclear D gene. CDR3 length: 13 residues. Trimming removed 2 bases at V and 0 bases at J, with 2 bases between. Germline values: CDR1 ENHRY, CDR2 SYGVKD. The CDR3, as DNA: TGTGCCATCAGTGAGGGCTCCTACAATGAGCAGTTCTTC. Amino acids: CAISEGSYNEQFF.

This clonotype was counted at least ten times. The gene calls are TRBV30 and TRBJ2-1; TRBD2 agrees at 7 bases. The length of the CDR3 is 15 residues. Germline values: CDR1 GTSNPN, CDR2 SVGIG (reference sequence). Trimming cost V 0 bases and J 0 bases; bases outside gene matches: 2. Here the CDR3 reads CAWSVGGSSYNEQFF. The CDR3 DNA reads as TGTGCCTGGAGTGTTGGCGGGAGCTCCTACAATGAGCAGTTCTTC.